This TCR beta chain was captured by sequencing in a study of T cells in Graves' hyperthyroidism and ophthalmopathy. RNA transcripts were the template for amplifying TCR beta CDR3 regions. HTBI primers were used for first-round RT-PCR of the TCR CDR3. A single record per CDR3 protein comes from TCRdb applying MiXCR to the multiplex PCR reads. The table records approximately 370,000 distinct CDR3 sequences, about 18% of them present only once. Used for diagnoses were clinical symptoms, serum thyroxine and TRAb, thyroid ultrasound and orbital computed tomography. Study-wide points: The blood repertoire included most of the expanded thyroid clonotypes above 0.001.

On this clonotype itself: Antigen unknown.

Looked up from germline, CDR1 is SGHVS and CDR2 is FQNEAQ. The CDR3 is made up of 15 amino acids. V was trimmed by 1 base and J by 2 bases, leaving 9 bases between them. The source of this sequence is a woman younger than 45 with Graves' hyperthyroidism that later progressed to Graves' ophthalmopathy. This chain uses TRBV7-8 with TRBJ2-1; the D gene is possibly TRBD2 (5 bases). The specimen sequenced was blood. Here the CDR3 DNA reads TGTGCCAGCAGCTTAGACGGGATCGCCTACAATGAGCAGTTCTTC. It encodes CASSLDGIAYNEQFF.